This is a list of T cell receptor beta chains from one sample in a study of early T cells in non-severe SARS-CoV-2 infection. Using its own MiXCR run on the 5' RACE reads, TCRdb lists one record per CDR3 protein. The sample has around 25,000 distinct CDR3 sequences, about 4.6% seen once. The material sequenced was whole blood. Receptors were obtained from an adult who was a healthcare worker with PCR-confirmed SARS-CoV-2 infection or an uninfected control (not recorded which). Each CDR3 is given with its conserved first and last residue. A D gene is named only where the DNA matches it firmly. Rows may omit the clone size; those that give it use once, few, many or a size class.

J gene,V gene,D gene,clone size,CDR3 protein,CDR3 DNA
TRBJ1-2,TRBV29-1,TRBD1,many,CSALGQATNYGYTF,TGCAGCGCCCTAGGACAGGCCACTAACTATGGCTACACCTTC
TRBJ2-1,TRBV20-1,-,few,CSASAGQQIYYNEQFF,TGCAGTGCTAGCGCCGGGCAGCAGATCTACTACAATGAGCAGTTCTTC
TRBJ2-1,TRBV6-7,-,-,CASSPGGFGTDNEQFF,TGTGCCAGCAGTCCCGGGGGGTTCGGGACAGATAATGAGCAGTTCTTC
TRBJ1-6,TRBV20-1,TRBD1,many,CSATGQANSPLHF,TGCAGTGCTACGGGACAGGCTAATTCACCCCTCCACTTT
TRBJ2-5,TRBV29-1,-,-,CSVDPGVETQYF,TGCAGCGTTGACCCAGGGGTAGAGACCCAGTACTTC
TRBJ1-2,TRBV20-1,TRBD1,-,CSAPPTGGLSDGYTF,TGCAGTGCCCCTCCGACAGGGGGCCTGAGTGACGGCTACACCTTC
TRBJ2-7,TRBV7-9,TRBD1,many,CASSPIQGGEQYF,TGTGCCAGCAGCCCCATACAGGGGGGCGAGCAGTACTTC
TRBJ2-2,TRBV20-1,-,many,CSASGQFTGELFF,TGCAGTGCTAGCGGGCAGTTCACCGGGGAGCTGTTTTTT
TRBJ1-3,TRBV28,-,-,CASSFTSGNTIYF,TGTGCCAGCAGTTTTACGTCTGGAAACACCATATATTTT
TRBJ2-3,TRBV18,-,many,CASSGPDTQYF,TGTGCCAGCTCAGGTCCAGATACGCAGTATTTT
TRBJ2-7,TRBV6-5,TRBD1,many,CASSYRDRGTYEQYF,TGTGCCAGCAGTTACCGGGACAGGGGGACCTACGAGCAGTACTTC
TRBJ1-2,TRBV5-1,-,many,CASSLYVGAGSYTF,TGCGCCAGCAGCTTGTATGTAGGTGCGGGAAGCTACACCTTC
TRBJ2-5,TRBV20-1,-,many,CSASLQKGVETQYF,TGCAGTGCTAGCCTCCAGAAGGGGGTGGAGACCCAGTACTTC
TRBJ2-7,TRBV18,TRBD1,many,CASSVTGQVDYEQYF,TGTGCCAGCTCAGTTACGGGACAGGTTGATTACGAGCAGTACTTC
TRBJ2-2,TRBV28,TRBD2,few,CASSLAGERTGELFF,TGTGCCAGCAGTTTGGCGGGGGAGAGGACCGGGGAGCTGTTTTTT
TRBJ1-1,TRBV25-1,-,many,CASSERRGLNTEAFF,TGTGCCAGCAGTGAACGGCGGGGACTGAACACTGAAGCTTTCTTT
TRBJ2-1,TRBV9,TRBD1,few,CASSARDRGNEQFF,TGTGCCAGCAGCGCCCGGGACAGGGGGAATGAGCAGTTCTTC
TRBJ2-3,TRBV10-3,-,many,CAISESMGSTDTQYF,TGTGCCATCAGTGAGTCGATGGGGAGCACAGATACGCAGTATTTT
TRBJ2-6,TRBV19,-,many,CASSLGTLSSGANVLTF,TGTGCCAGTAGTTTAGGGACTTTGAGCTCTGGGGCCAACGTCCTGACTTTC
TRBJ2-1,TRBV10-3,TRBD2,-,CAIARLAAYNEQFF,TGTGCCATCGCCAGACTAGCGGCTTACAATGAGCAGTTCTTC
TRBJ2-3,TRBV7-9,-,many,CASSPTAGSSGDTQYF,TGTGCCAGCAGCCCCACCGCGGGCTCCTCGGGAGATACGCAGTATTTT
TRBJ1-1,TRBV5-5,-,many,CASSSLGTKRGTEAFF,TGTGCCAGCAGCTCCCTCGGGACGAAGAGGGGCACTGAAGCTTTCTTT
TRBJ2-5,TRBV12-3/TRBV12-4,-,many,CASSYAGQETQYF,TGTGCCAGCAGTTACGCGGGTCAAGAGACCCAGTACTTC
TRBJ2-7,TRBV29-1,-,many,CSVVSAFGYEQYF,TGCAGCGTTGTTTCTGCGTTTGGCTACGAGCAGTACTTC
TRBJ2-3,TRBV7-3,TRBD1,many,CASSLAPGGTQYF,TGTGCCAGCAGCTTGGCTCCAGGGGGTACGCAGTATTTT
TRBJ2-7,TRBV28,-,-,CASRRYGREQYF,TGTGCCAGCAGGAGGTACGGGCGAGAGCAGTACTTC
TRBJ1-6,TRBV7-2,-,many,CASSLGMSSPLHF,TGTGCCAGCAGCTTAGGGATGAGCTCACCCCTCCACTTT
TRBJ2-6,TRBV4-3,-,many,CASSQDGSAGANVLTF,TGCGCCAGCAGCCAGGACGGTAGTGCTGGGGCCAACGTCCTGACTTTC
TRBJ2-1,TRBV7-2,TRBD1,many,CASSPNRDRYNFGYNEQFF,TGTGCCAGCAGCCCTAACCGGGACAGGTATAACTTTGGCTACAATGAGCAGTTCTTC
TRBJ2-3,TRBV7-2,TRBD2,few,CASSLEGSGTTDTQYF,TGTGCCAGCAGCTTAGAGGGTAGCGGGACTACAGATACGCAGTATTTT
TRBJ2-1,TRBV7-6,TRBD2,many,CASSLGLAGLGEQFF,TGTGCCAGCAGCTTGGGACTAGCGGGACTTGGTGAGCAGTTCTTC
TRBJ1-2,TRBV6-4,-,-,CASSDGNRATRGYTF,TGTGCCAGCAGTGACGGGAACAGGGCAACTCGAGGCTACACCTTC
TRBJ2-4,TRBV6-1,TRBD2,-,CASSRWTSGIKTLNIQYF,TGTGCCAGCAGTAGATGGACTAGCGGGATCAAGACCTTAAACATTCAGTACTTC
TRBJ2-7,TRBV28,-,many,CASTSGYEQYF,TGTGCCAGCACCTCCGGATACGAGCAGTACTTC
TRBJ2-1,TRBV11-2,-,-,CASSLARNEQFF,TGTGCCAGCAGCTTAGCCAGGAATGAGCAGTTCTTC
TRBJ2-3,TRBV20-1,TRBD2,-,CSAPLDVAGVVTDTQYF,TGCAGTGCTCCCCTCGATGTAGCGGGAGTTGTCACAGATACGCAGTATTTT
TRBJ2-7,TRBV5-1,-,many,CASSSDRRAYEQYF,TGCGCCAGCAGCTCCGACAGGAGGGCCTACGAGCAGTACTTC
TRBJ2-5,TRBV7-2,TRBD1,few,CASSFLTGPQETQYF,TGTGCCAGCAGCTTCCTGACAGGGCCCCAAGAGACCCAGTACTTC
TRBJ2-2,TRBV7-4,-,few,CASSIRTGTGELFF,TGTGCCAGCAGCATCCGGACGGGCACCGGGGAGCTGTTTTTT
TRBJ2-1,TRBV6-1,-,-,CASSALGTTTGNEQFF,TGTGCCAGCAGCGCCCTAGGGACTACTACAGGGAATGAGCAGTTCTTC
TRBJ2-7,TRBV12-3/TRBV12-4,-,many,CASSSDVAEQYF,TGTGCCAGCAGTTCCGACGTGGCCGAGCAGTACTTC
TRBJ1-2,TRBV7-2,-,many,CASSFSGDGYTF,TGTGCCAGCAGCTTTTCGGGGGATGGCTACACCTTC
TRBJ2-3,TRBV7-2,TRBD2,many,CASTELPGRSTDTQYF,TGTGCCAGCACCGAGCTACCCGGGAGGAGCACAGATACGCAGTATTTT
TRBJ2-1,TRBV10-1,-,medium-sized,CASSAESIPPYNEQFF,TGCGCCAGCAGTGCAGAGTCCATTCCCCCTTACAATGAGCAGTTCTTC
TRBJ1-4,TRBV2,-,many,CASASSARGGNEKLFF,TGTGCCAGTGCGAGTAGCGCCAGGGGCGGGAATGAAAAACTGTTTTTT
TRBJ2-1,TRBV7-2,-,many,CASSLSPLSSYNEQFF,TGTGCCAGCAGCTTAAGTCCCCTGAGCTCCTACAATGAGCAGTTCTTC
TRBJ2-1,TRBV6-2/TRBV6-3,-,medium-sized,CASSYPLPEQFF,TGTGCCAGCAGTTACCCCCTCCCCGAGCAGTTCTTC
TRBJ1-2,TRBV6-5,-,many,CASSSILWEYEGYTF,TGTGCCAGCAGTTCTATTTTGTGGGAATATGAAGGCTACACCTTC
TRBJ2-3,TRBV6-4,-,few,CASSDSVDKVNTQYF,TGTGCCAGCAGTGACTCGGTAGATAAGGTGAATACGCAGTATTTT
TRBJ2-5,TRBV5-1,-,many,CASSFTGQQETQYF,TGCGCCAGCAGCTTTACAGGGCAGCAAGAGACCCAGTACTTC
TRBJ1-2,TRBV13,-,-,CASSPASRVNYGYTF,TGTGCCAGCAGCCCCGCCTCCAGGGTGAACTATGGCTACACCTTC
TRBJ2-7,TRBV18,TRBD1,many,CASSPRDRSYEQYF,TGTGCCAGCTCACCACGGGACAGGAGCTACGAGCAGTACTTC
TRBJ1-5,TRBV12-3/TRBV12-4,-,few,CASSLDTGGNQPQHF,TGTGCCAGCAGTCTTGACACCGGGGGCAATCAGCCCCAGCATTTT
TRBJ2-6,TRBV6-2/TRBV6-3,-,many,CASSYSTISGANVLTF,TGTGCCAGCAGTTACTCGACGATCTCTGGGGCCAACGTCCTGACTTTC
TRBJ1-2,TRBV10-2,-,few,CASTARQGNGYTF,TGCGCCAGCACCGCCCGGCAGGGGAATGGCTACACCTTC
TRBJ2-2,TRBV6-1,-,-,CASSEEALLRTGELFF,TGTGCCAGCAGTGAAGAAGCCCTTTTAAGGACCGGGGAGCTGTTTTTT
TRBJ2-1,TRBV19,TRBD1,many,CASSIRTGGNYNEQFF,TGTGCCAGTAGTATCCGGACAGGGGGTAACTACAATGAGCAGTTCTTC
TRBJ1-5,TRBV6-4,-,many,CASSDSVGNQPQHF,TGTGCCAGCAGTGACTCGGTGGGCAATCAGCCCCAGCATTTT